This T cell receptor beta chain was profiled in a study of cytomegalovirus exposure and HLA in healthy donors. Study at large: From HLA-typed donors, an early data release held roughly 89 million unique TCRs. Study-level findings and limits: The investigators catalogued some 150 TCR beta chains as cytomegalovirus-associated. It emerged from a later analysis that several of the most significant clusters appeared to be linked to common viral pathogens.

Donors counted as nominally healthy when sampled, yet unrecorded immune exposures were likely. The CDR3 is 18 residues long. Germline lookup yields CDR1 SGHTA and CDR2 FQGNSA. With 3 bases clipped from V and 7 bases from J, the junction kept 10 bases outside the gene matches. Note on this clone: The antigen remains undetermined.

The PCR had 60 Vbeta and 13 Jbeta primers. Generated by immunoSEQ multiplex PCR, the TCRdb table keeps only in-frame clones and is missing some. The table shows about 93,000 clones, with about four fifths occurring only once. The specimen sequenced was PBMCs. The genes are TRBV7-2 and TRBJ2-1, with 15 bases identical to TRBD2. The sequence derives from a man aged 50-60 years in good health and CMV-seronegative. The CDR3 is CASSLQGTSGRSGNEQFF. DNA of the CDR3: TGTGCCAGCAGCTTGCAGGGGACTAGCGGGAGGTCGGGAAATGAGCAGTTCTTC.